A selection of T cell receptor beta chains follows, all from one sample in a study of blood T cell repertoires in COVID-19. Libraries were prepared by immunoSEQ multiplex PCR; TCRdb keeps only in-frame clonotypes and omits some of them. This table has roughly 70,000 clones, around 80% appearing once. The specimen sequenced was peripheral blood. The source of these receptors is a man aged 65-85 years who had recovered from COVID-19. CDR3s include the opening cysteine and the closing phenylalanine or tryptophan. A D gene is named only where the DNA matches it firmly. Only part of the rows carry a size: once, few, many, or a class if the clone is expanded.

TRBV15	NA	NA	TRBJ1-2	CATSRDLSRRINYGYTF	TGTGCCACCAGCAGAGATCTCAGTAGGCGGATTAACTATGGCTACACCTTC
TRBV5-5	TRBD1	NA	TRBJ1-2	CATKLGTAVYGYTF	TGTGCCACCAAGCTTGGGACAGCTGTCTATGGCTACACCTTC
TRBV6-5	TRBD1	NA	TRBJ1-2	CASTFGQVGGYTF	TGTGCCAGCACCTTCGGACAGGTGGGTGGCTACACCTTC
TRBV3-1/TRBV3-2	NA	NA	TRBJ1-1	CASSQGGTNTEAFF	TGTGCCAGCAGCCAGGGGGGGACCAACACTGAAGCTTTCTTT
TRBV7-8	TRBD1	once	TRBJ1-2	CASSARTGGNYGYTF	TGTGCCAGCAGCGCGAGGACAGGGGGTAACTATGGCTACACCTTC
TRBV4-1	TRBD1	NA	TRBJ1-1	CASSQVLGTGWSGF	TGCGCCAGCAGCCAAGTCTTGGGGACAGGGTGGAGTGGTTTT
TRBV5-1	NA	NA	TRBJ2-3	CASSLTSLSTDTQYF	TGCGCCAGCAGCTTAACTAGCCTTAGCACAGATACGCAGTATTTT
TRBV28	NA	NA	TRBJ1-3	CASSLGGGRNTIYF	TGTGCCAGCAGTCTAGGGGGGGGAAGAAACACCATATATTTT
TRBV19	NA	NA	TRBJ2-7	CASSFYGGGNLESYEQYF	TGTGCCAGTAGCTTCTATGGGGGGGGCAACTTGGAGTCCTACGAGCAGTACTTC
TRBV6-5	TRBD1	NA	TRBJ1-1	CASSSWDRANTEAFF	TGTGCCAGCAGTTCTTGGGACAGGGCGAACACTGAAGCTTTCTTT
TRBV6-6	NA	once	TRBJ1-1	CASSYTQGPLNTEAFF	TGTGCCAGCAGTTACACCCAGGGCCCACTGAACACTGAAGCTTTCTTT
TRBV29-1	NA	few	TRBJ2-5	CSVETFQETQYF	TGCAGCGTTGAAACTTTCCAAGAGACCCAGTACTTC
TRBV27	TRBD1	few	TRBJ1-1	CASTSLGAGGSFEAFF	TGTGCCAGCACTTCCCTCGGGGCAGGGGGAAGTTTTGAAGCTTTCTTT
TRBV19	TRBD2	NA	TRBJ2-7	CASSTIAGFSYEQYF	TGTGCCAGTAGTACAATAGCGGGATTCTCCTACGAGCAGTACTTC
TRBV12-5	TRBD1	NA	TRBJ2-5	CASGLGGTGGTETQYF	TGTGCTAGTGGTTTAGGGGGGACAGGGGGCACGGAGACCCAGTACTTC
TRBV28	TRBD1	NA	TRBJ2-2	CAGRQGNTGELFF	TGTGCCGGCCGACAGGGAAACACCGGGGAGCTGTTTTTT
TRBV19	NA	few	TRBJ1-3	CASRAGSGNTIYF	TGTGCCAGTAGGGCAGGCTCTGGAAACACCATATATTTT
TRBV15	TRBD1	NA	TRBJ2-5	CATSNWDRGAQETQYF	TGTGCCACCAGCAACTGGGACAGGGGGGCCCAAGAGACCCAGTACTTC
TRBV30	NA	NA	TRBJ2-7	CAWRKPNTYEQYF	TGTGCCTGGAGGAAGCCCAATACCTACGAGCAGTACTTC
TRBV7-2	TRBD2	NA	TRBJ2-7	CASRSNSGSGDEQYF	TGTGCCAGCAGATCCAATAGCGGGAGCGGCGACGAGCAGTACTTC
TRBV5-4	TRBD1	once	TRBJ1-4	CASSWTGTGEIIFNEKLFF	TGTGCCAGCAGCTGGACCGGGACAGGCGAAATAATTTTTAATGAAAAACTGTTTTTT
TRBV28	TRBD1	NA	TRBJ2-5	CASSRQQGRETQYF	TGTGCCAGCAGTCGCCAACAGGGGCGGGAGACCCAGTACTTC